The 7 T cell receptor beta chains listed next were all sequenced from one sample in a study of technical replicates of blood from a few donors. Repertoires were generated with immunoSEQ multiplex PCR, while TCRdb's copy carries only in-frame clones and drops some. The sample lists 75,000 to 100,000 clones; roughly 94% were seen once. Sequencing input: T cells isolated from PBMCs. These receptors all stem from a human donor in good health.

This sequence joins TRBV19 and TRBJ2-3; D is unresolved. Germline-derived CDR1 and CDR2 are LNHDA and SQIVND (reference sequence). The CDR3 consists of 11 residues. Trimming left V 10 bases short and J 2 bases short, with 7 bases between. The CDR3 spells CATSVTDTQYF. CDR3 nucleotide sequence: TGTGCCACCTCGGTCACAGATACGCAGTATTTT.

J is TRBJ2-5 and V is TRBV2; 7 bases align to TRBD2. This CDR3 has 16 residues. CDR1 is SNHLY, CDR2 FYNNEI, per germline. Trimming cost V 3 bases and J 3 bases; bases outside gene matches: 10. The CDR3 sequence is CASSEGGLVYEETQYF. The CDR3 nucleotides are TGTGCCAGCAGTGAGGGAGGACTAGTCTATGAAGAGACCCAGTACTTC.

The chain joins TRBV6-1 to TRBJ1-1; the D is unclear. CDR1 and CDR2 from the germline V gene are MNHNS and SASEGT. This CDR3 region has 12 residues. V was cut by 8 bases and J by 7 bases, with 14 bases left in between. This CDR3 reads CASVIGVFEAFF. The CDR3 region has the DNA TGTGCCAGCGTTATAGGAGTTTTTGAAGCTTTCTTT.

The chain employs TRBV6-5 and TRBJ2-7; 9 nucleotides align to TRBD1. V was clipped by 0 bases and J by 3 bases; unmatched bases: 0. In germline, CDR1 is MNHEY, CDR2 SVGAGI. The CDR3 length is 14 residues. The CDR3 DNA is TGTGCCAGCAGTTACTCGACAGGGGGCTACGAGCAGTACTTC. Residues: CASSYSTGGYEQYF.

This clone was recorded once. The rearrangement links TRBV5-8 to TRBJ2-2; 9 bases match TRBD2. The germline CDR1 and CDR2 sequences are SGHTS and YDEGEE. The CDR3 has 15 residues. V trimming: 2 bases; J trimming: 3 bases; junction bases outside the gene matches: 2. CDR3 protein: CASSFGTSYTGELFF. CDR3 coding DNA: TGTGCCAGCAGCTTTGGGACTAGCTACACCGGGGAGCTGTTTTTT.

The CDR3 is CASSPGQTYDTYQETQYF. The CDR3 DNA follows: TGTGCCAGCAGTCCCGGACAGACTTATGATACTTATCAAGAGACCCAGTACTTC. The rearrangement links TRBV27 to TRBJ2-5; tentatively, D is TRBD1 (6 bases). The V end lost 5 bases, the J end lost 2 bases, and 24 bases lay between the germline ends. Germline V gives CDR1 MNHEY, CDR2 SMNVEV (reference sequence). The length of the CDR3 is 18 residues.

This clone was picked up a small number of times. The chain links TRBV27 to TRBJ1-2, with D tentatively TRBD1 (6 bases). The CDR3 spans 11 residues. V was shortened by 8 bases and J by 5 bases, with 9 bases between the two germline ends. The germline CDR1 and CDR2 sequences are MNHEY and SMNVEV (reference sequence). Here the CDR3 DNA reads TGTGCCAGCGGACAGTATTATGGCTACACCTTC. The encoded protein is CASGQYYGYTF.